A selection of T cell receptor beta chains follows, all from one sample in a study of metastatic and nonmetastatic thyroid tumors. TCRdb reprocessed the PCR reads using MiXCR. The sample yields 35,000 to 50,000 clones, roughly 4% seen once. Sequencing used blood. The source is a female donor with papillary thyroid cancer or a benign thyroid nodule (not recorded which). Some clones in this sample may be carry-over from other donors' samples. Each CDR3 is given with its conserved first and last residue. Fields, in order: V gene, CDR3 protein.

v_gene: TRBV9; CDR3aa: CASSAGTGDSYEQYF
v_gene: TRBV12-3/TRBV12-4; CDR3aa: CASSLAGAGVNEQFF
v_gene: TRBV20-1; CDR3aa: CSARDRSLGPFSYEQYF
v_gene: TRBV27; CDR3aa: CASSLLSGGDTQYF
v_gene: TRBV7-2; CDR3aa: CASSGGVGPDEQYF
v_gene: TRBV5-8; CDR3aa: CASSRNFMDTQYF
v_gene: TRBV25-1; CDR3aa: CASSDGVNGYTF
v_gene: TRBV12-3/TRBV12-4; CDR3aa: CASSLSGQGYGYTF
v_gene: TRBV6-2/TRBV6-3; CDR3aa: CASEMDTGGF
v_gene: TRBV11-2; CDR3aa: CASNILAGVSNERFF
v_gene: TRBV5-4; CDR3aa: CASSTGTTQETQYF
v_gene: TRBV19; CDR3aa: CASSIGLSYGYTF
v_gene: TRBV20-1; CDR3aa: CSARTDRETEAFF
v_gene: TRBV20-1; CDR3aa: CSAAHFLVAPDTQYF
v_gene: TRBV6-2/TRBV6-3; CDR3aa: CASSPLISRGPTNYGYTF
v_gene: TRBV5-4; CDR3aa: CASSVNTGELFF
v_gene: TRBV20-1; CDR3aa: CCADRLDNEQFF